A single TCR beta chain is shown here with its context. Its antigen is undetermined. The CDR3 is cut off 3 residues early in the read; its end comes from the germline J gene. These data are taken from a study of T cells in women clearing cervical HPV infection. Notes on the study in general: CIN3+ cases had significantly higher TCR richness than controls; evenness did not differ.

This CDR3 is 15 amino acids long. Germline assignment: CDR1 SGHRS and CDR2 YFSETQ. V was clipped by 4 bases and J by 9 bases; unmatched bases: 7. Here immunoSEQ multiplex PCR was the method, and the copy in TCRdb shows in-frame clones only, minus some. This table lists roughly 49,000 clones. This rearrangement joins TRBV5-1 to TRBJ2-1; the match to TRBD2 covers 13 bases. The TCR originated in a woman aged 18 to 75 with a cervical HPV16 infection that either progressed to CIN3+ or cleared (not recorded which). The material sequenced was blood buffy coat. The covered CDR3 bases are TGCGCCAGCAGCCCGACGACTAGCGGGGGGCTTGAG. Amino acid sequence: CASSPTTSGGLE. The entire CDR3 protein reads CASSPTTSGGLEQFF.